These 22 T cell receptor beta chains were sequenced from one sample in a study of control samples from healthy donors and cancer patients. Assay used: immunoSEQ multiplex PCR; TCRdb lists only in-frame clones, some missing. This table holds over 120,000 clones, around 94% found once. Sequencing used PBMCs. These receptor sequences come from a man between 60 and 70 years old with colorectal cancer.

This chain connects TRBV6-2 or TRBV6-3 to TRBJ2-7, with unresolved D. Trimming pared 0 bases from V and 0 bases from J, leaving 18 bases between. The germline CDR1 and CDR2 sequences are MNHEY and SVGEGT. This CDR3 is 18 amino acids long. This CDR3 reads CASSYSRVEVVPSYEQYF. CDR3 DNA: TGTGCCAGCAGTTACTCCCGGGTAGAGGTTGTACCCTCCTACGAGCAGTACTTC.

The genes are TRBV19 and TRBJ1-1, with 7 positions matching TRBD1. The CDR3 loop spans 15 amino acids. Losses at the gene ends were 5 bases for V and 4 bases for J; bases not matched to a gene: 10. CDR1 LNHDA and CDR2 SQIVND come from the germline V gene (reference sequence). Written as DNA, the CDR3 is TGTGCCAGTAGTGCCCAACCACAGGGGTCCACTGAAGCTTTCTTT. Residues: CASSAQPQGSTEAFF.

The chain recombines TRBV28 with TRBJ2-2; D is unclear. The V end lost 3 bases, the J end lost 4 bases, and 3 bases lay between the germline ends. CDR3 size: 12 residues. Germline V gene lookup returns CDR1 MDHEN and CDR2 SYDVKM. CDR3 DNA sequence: TGTGCCAGCAGTTTGAGCACCGGGGAGCTGTTTTTT. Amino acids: CASSLSTGELFF.

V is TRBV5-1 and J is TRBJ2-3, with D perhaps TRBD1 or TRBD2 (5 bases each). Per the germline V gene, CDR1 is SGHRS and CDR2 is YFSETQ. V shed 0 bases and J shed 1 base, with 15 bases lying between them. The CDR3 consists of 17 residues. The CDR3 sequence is CASSLVFGTERTDTQYF. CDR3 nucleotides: TGCGCCAGCAGCTTGGTCTTCGGGACGGAACGCACAGATACGCAGTATTTT. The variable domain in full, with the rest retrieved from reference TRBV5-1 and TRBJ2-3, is KAGVTQTPRYLIKTRGQQVTLSCSPISGHRSVSWYQQTPGQGLQFLFEYFSETQRNKGNFPGRFSGRQFSNSRSEMNVSTLELGDSALYLCASSLVFGTERTDTQYFGPGTRLTVL.

The CDR3 nucleotides are TGTGCCAGCAGCCCCCGGGACAGAGACTACGAGCAGTACTTC. It is translated as CASSPRDRDYEQYF. This chain connects TRBV9 to TRBJ2-7; 7 positions agree with TRBD1. CDR3 length equals 14 residues. Germline lookup yields CDR1 SGDLS and CDR2 YYNGEE. After removal of 4 bases from V and 3 bases from J, the junction contained 7 bases not matched to a gene.

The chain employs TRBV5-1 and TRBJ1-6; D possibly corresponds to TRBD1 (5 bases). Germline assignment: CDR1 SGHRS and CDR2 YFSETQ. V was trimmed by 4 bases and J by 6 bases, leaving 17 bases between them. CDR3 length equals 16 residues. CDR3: CASSLGGGRSNSPLHF. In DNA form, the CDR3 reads TGCGCCAGCAGCCTGGGGGGAGGTAGGAGTAATTCACCCCTCCACTTT. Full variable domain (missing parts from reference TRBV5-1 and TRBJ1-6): KAGVTQTPRYLIKTRGQQVTLSCSPISGHRSVSWYQQTPGQGLQFLFEYFSETQRNKGNFPGRFSGRQFSNSRSEMNVSTLELGDSALYLCASSLGGGRSNSPLHFGNGTRLTVT.

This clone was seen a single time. The CDR3 region is CSASQYNEQFF. The CDR3 DNA is TGCAGTGCTAGTCAATACAATGAGCAGTTCTTC. The V call is TRBV20-1, the J call TRBJ2-1; D uncertain. V lost 3 bases to trimming and J lost 4 bases, with 4 bases between them. This CDR3 has 11 residues. Looked up from germline, CDR1 is DFQATT and CDR2 is SNEGSKA (reference sequence).

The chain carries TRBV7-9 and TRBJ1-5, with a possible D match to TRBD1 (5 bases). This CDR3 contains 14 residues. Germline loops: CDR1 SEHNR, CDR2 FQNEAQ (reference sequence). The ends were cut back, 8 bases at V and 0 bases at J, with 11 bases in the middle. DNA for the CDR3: TGTGCCAGCGCAATGGGGGATAGCAATCAGCCCCAGCATTTT. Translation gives CASAMGDSNQPQHF.

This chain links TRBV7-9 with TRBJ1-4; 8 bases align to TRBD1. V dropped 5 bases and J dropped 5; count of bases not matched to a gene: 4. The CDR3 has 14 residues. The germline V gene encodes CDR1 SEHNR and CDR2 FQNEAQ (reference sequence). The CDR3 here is CASSPGQENEKLFF. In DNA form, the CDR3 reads TGTGCCAGCAGCCCGGGACAGGAGAATGAAAAACTGTTTTTT.

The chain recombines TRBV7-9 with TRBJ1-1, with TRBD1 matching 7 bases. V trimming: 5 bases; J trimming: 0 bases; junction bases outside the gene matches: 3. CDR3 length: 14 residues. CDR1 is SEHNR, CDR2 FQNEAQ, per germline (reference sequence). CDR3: CASSQTGMNTEAFF. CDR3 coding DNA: TGTGCCAGCAGCCAGACAGGGATGAACACTGAAGCTTTCTTT.

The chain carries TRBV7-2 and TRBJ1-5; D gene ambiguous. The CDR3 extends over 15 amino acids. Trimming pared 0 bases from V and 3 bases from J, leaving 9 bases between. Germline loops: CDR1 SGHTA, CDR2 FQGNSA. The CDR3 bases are TGTGCCAGCAGCTTAGCAGGCCCGACCAATCAGCCCCAGCATTTT. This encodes CASSLAGPTNQPQHF.

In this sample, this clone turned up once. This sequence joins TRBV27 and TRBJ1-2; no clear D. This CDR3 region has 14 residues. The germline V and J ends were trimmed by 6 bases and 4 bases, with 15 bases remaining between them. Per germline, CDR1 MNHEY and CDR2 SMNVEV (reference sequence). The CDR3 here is CASSPLGPSYGYTF. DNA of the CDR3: TGTGCCAGCAGCCCCCTAGGGCCTTCCTATGGCTACACCTTC.

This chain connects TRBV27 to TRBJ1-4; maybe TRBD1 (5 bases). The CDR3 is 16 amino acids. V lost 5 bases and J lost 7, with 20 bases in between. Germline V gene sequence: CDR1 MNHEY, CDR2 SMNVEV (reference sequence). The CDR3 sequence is CASSLREGPRVEKLFF. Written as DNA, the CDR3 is TGTGCCAGCAGTCTCCGCGAGGGGCCGCGGGTTGAAAAACTGTTTTTT. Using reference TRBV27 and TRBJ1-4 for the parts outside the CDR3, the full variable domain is EAQVTQNPRYLITVTGKKLTVTCSQNMNHEYMSWYRQDPGLGLRQIYYSMNVEVTDKGDVPEGYKVSRKEKRNFPLILESPSPNQTSLYFCASSLREGPRVEKLFFGSGTQLSVL.

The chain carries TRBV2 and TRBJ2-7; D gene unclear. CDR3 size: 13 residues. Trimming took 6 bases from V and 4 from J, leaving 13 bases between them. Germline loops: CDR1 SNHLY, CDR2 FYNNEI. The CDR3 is CASRSHGVYEQYF. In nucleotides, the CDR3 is TGTGCCAGCAGAAGCCATGGGGTATACGAGCAGTACTTC.

In DNA, the CDR3 is TGTGCCAGCATCGAGGATGTGGGTCAGAGGGAAAAACTGTTTTTT. It is translated as CASIEDVGQREKLFF. This chain uses TRBV2 with TRBJ1-4; D gene ambiguous. This CDR3 contains 15 residues. The germline V gene encodes CDR1 SNHLY and CDR2 FYNNEI. Trimming pared 7 bases from V and 8 bases from J, leaving 20 bases between.

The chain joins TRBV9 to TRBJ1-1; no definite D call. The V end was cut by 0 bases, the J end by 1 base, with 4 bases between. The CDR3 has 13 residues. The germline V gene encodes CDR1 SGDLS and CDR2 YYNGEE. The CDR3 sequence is CASSVGKNTEAFF. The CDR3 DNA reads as TGTGCCAGCAGCGTAGGGAAGAACACTGAAGCTTTCTTT.

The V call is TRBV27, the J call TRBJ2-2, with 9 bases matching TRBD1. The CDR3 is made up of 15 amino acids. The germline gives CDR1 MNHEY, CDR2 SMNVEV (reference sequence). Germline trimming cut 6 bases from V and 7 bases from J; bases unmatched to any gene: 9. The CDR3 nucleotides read TGTGCCAGCAGATCATGGACAGGGGAACACGGGGAGCTGTTTTTT. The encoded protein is CASRSWTGEHGELFF.

CDR3 amino acids: CATSRVAGQGSYEQFF. The DNA for the CDR3 is TGTGCCACCAGCAGAGTAGCGGGCCAGGGCAGTTATGAGCAGTTCTTC. This sequence joins TRBV15 and TRBJ2-1; 7 bases are shared with TRBD2. The CDR3 extends over 16 amino acids. Germline loops: CDR1 LNHNV, CDR2 YYDKDF (reference sequence). The V segment lost 1 base and the J segment 8 bases; nucleotides outside the gene matches: 11.

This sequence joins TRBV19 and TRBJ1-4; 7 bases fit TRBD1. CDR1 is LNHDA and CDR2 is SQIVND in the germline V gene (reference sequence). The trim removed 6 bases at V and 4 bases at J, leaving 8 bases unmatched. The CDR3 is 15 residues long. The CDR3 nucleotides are TGTGCCAGTAGGATTACAGGGGAAGGTAATGAAAAACTGTTTTTT. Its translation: CASRITGEGNEKLFF.

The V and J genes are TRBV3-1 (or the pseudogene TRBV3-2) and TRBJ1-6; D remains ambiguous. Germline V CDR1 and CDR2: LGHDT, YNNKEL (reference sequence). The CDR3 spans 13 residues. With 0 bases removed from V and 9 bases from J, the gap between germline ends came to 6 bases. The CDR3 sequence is CASSQEETSPLHF. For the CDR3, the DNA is TGTGCCAGCAGCCAAGAAGAGACTTCACCCCTCCACTTT.

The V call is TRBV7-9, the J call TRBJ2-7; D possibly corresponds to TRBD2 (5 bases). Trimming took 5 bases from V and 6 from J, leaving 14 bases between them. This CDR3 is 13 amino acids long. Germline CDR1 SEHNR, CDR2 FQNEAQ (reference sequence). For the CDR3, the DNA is TGTGCCAGCAGCCTTTACGAGGCGGGCGAGCAGTACTTC. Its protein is CASSLYEAGEQYF.

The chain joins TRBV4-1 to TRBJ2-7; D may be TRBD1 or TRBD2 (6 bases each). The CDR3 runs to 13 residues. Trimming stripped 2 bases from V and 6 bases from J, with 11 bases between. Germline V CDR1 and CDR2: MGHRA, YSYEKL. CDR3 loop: CASSQRSGAEQYF. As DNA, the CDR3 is TGCGCCAGCAGCCAAAGATCGGGGGCCGAGCAGTACTTC.